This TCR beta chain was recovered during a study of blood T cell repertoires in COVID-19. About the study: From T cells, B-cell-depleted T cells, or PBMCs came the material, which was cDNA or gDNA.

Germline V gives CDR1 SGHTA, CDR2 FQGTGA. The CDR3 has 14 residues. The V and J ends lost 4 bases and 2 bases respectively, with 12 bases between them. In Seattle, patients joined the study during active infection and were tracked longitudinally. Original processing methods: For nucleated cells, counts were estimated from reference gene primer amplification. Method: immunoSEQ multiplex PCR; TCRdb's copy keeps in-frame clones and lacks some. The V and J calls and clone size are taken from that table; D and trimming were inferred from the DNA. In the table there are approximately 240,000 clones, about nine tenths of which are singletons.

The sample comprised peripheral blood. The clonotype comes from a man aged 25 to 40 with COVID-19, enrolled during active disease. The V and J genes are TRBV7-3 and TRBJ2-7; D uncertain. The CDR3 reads CASSSGQAPYEQYF. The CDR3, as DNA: TGTGCCAGCAGCTCCGGCCAGGCCCCCTACGAGCAGTACTTC. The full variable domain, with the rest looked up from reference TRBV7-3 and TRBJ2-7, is GAGVSQTPSNKVTEKGKYVELRCDPISGHTALYWYRQSLGQGPEFLIYFQGTGAADDSGLPNDRFFAVRPEGSVSTLKIQRTERGDSAVYLCASSSGQAPYEQYFGPGTRLTVT.